This TCR beta chain appears in the sequencing data of a study of blood T cells in healthy people across ages. Healthy Caucasian individuals from Russia aged roughly 6 to 90 served as donors. Total RNA was isolated from each sample in quantities of at least 5.5 micrograms. Whole-study findings and limits: The study found more naive CD4+ cells and higher diversity in long-lived than aged donors.

As for this clonotype: Its specificity is not known.

Germline lookup yields CDR1 LGHDT and CDR2 YNNKEL (reference sequence). CDR3 length: 11 residues. Trimming stripped 5 bases from V and 8 bases from J, with 9 bases between. Primers used in a second PCR of about 7 to 12 cycles were a sample-barcoded 5' primer and a J-beta primer mix. With 12 random nucleotides, a template-switch adaptor tagged each individual cDNA molecule. A single record per CDR3 protein comes from TCRdb applying MiXCR to the 5' RACE reads. The table has hundreds of thousands of distinct CDR3 sequences, roughly 50% seen once. The chain has TRBV3-1 and TRBJ1-1, with TRBD1 as a possible D gene (6 bases). The sequence was collected from a man in his 60s in good health. Sequenced material: blood. CDR3 amino acids: CASSVDREAFF. CDR3 sequence (DNA): TGTGCCAGCAGCGTCGACAGGGAAGCTTTCTTT.